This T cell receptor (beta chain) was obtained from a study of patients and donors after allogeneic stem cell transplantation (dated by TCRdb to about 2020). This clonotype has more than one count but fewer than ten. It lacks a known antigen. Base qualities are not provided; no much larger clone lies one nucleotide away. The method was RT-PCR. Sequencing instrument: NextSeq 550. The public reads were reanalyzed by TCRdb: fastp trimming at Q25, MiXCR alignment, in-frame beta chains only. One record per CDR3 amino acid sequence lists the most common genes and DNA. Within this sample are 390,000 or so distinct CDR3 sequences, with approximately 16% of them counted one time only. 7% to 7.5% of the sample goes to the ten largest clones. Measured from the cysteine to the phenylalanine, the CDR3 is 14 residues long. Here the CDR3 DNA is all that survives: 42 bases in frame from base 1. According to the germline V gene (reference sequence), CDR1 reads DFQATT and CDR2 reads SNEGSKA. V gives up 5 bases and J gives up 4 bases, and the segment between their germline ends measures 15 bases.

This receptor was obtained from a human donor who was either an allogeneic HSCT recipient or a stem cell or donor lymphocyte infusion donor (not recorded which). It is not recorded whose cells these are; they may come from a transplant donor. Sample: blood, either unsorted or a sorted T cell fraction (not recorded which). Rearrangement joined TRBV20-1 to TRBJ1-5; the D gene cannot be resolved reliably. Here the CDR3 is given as CSAATNGPNQPQHF. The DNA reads TGCAGTGCTGCTACGAACGGGCCAAATCAGCCCCAGCATTTT.